This T cell receptor (beta chain) is from a study of shared clonotypes between healthy human individuals. Assay used: immunoSEQ multiplex PCR; TCRdb lists only in-frame clones, some missing. Of some 1 million clones listed, 75% are singletons. The CDR3 runs 13 residues. The V and J ends lost 5 bases and 0 bases respectively, with 8 bases between them. Germline V CDR1 and CDR2: SGHVS, FNYEAQ. This chain joins TRBV7-6 and TRBJ2-7; D may be TRBD2 (5 bases). This sequence originates from a man between 18 and 29 years old in good health. Sequenced: memory CD4+ T cells sorted from blood. Indicated subset: CD45RA-negative fraction. CDR3 loop: CASSPRGSYEQYF. CDR3 DNA sequence: TGTGCCAGCAGCCCCCGGGGCTCCTACGAGCAGTACTTC.